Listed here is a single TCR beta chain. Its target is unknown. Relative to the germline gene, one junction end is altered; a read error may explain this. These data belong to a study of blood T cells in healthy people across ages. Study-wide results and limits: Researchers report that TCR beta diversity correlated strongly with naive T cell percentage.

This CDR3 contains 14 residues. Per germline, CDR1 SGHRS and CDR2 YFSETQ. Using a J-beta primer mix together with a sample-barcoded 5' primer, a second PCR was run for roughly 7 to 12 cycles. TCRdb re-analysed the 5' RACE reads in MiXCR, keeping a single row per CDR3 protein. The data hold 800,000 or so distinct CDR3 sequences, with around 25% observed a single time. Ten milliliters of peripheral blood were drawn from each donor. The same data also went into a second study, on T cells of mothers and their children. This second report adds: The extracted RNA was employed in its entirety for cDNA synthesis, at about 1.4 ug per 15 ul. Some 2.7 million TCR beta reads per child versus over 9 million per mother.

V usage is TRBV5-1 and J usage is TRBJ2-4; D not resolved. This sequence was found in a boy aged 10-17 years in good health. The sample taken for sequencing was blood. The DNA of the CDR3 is TGCGCCAGCAGCCTGACCGTAGCCAAAGACATTCAGTACTTC. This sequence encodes CASSLTVAKDIQYF.